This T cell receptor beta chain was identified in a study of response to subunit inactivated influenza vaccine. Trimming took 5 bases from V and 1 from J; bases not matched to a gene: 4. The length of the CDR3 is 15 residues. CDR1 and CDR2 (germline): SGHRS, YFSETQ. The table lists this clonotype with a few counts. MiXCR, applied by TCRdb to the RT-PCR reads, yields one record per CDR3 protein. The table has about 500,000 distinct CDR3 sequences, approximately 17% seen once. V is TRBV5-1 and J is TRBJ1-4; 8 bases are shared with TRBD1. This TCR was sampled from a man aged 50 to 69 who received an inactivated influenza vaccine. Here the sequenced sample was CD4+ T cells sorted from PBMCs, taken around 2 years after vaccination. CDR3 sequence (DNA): TGCGCCAGCAGGCCCACAGGGGGAACTAATGAAAAACTGTTTTTT. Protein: CASRPTGGTNEKLFF.